The 30 T cell receptor beta chains listed next were all sequenced from one sample in a study of cytomegalovirus exposure and HLA in healthy donors. The assay was immunoSEQ multiplex PCR, and TCRdb's table has in-frame clones only and misses some. This sample has roughly 56,000 clones, with 85% to 95% found just once. Sequenced: PBMCs. These receptor sequences come from a man younger than 35 in good health and CMV-seronegative.

V gene TRBV7-9 combines with J gene TRBJ2-5; possible D gene TRBD2, 5 bases. The CDR3 is made up of 14 amino acids. Germline V gene lookup returns CDR1 SEHNR and CDR2 FQNEAQ (reference sequence). The V gene lost 2 bases and the J gene lost 5 bases, with 12 bases spanning the gap. The CDR3 here is CASSLSSTAETQYF. The CDR3 DNA follows: TGTGCCAGCAGCTTATCTAGCACTGCGGAGACCCAGTACTTC.

The chain links TRBV5-6 to TRBJ2-2, with 7 bases identical to TRBD1. Per the germline V gene, CDR1 is SGHDT and CDR2 is YYEEEE. The CDR3 has 15 residues. The trim removed 1 base at V and 3 bases at J, leaving 3 bases unmatched. CDR3 DNA: TGTGCCAGCAGCTTGACTGACAGGGACACCGGGGAGCTGTTTTTT. Its translation: CASSLTDRDTGELFF.

The chain is built from TRBV19 and TRBJ2-1, with a tentative D call TRBD1 (5 bases). Trimming removed 3 bases from V and 8 bases from J, with 14 bases in between. Germline loops: CDR1 LNHDA, CDR2 SQIVND (reference sequence). The CDR3 is made up of 14 amino acids. The DNA for the CDR3 is TGTGCCAGTAGTATCGGTCAGGGTAGGGATGAGCAGTTCTTC. Translation: CASSIGQGRDEQFF.

J is TRBJ2-7 and V is TRBV7-2; TRBD2 might be the D (6 bases). There are 16 residues in the CDR3. CDR1 and CDR2 from the germline V gene are SGHTA and FQGNSA. V lost 1 base and J lost 0, with 13 bases in between. CDR3 DNA sequence: TGTGCCAGCAGCTTAGATCCCCTCGGGGGCTCCTACGAGCAGTACTTC. This codes for CASSLDPLGGSYEQYF.

This sequence joins TRBV9 and TRBJ2-1; 9 nucleotides align to TRBD2. Looked up from germline, CDR1 is SGDLS and CDR2 is YYNGEE. This CDR3 spans 15 amino acids. Unmatched junction bases numbered 7, after V lost 5 bases and J lost 4 bases. The CDR3 nucleotides read TGTGCCAGCAGGCAAGCTAGCGGGGATTACAATGAGCAGTTCTTC. It translates to CASRQASGDYNEQFF.

This clone has a single count. The chain recombines TRBV6-5 with TRBJ2-2; 7 bases are a match to TRBD2. With V trimmed by 0 bases and J by 5 bases, 3 bases remained unmatched. The CDR3 is made up of 15 amino acids. The V gene's germline CDR1 is MNHEY and CDR2 SVGAGI. As DNA, the CDR3 is TGTGCCAGCAGTTACTCCGGGGGAGGGACCGGGGAGCTGTTTTTT. Translating it yields CASSYSGGGTGELFF.

The CDR3 DNA sequence: TGTGCCAGCAGAACCAAGGGACTAGCGATCTACGAGCAGTACTTC. Its protein is CASRTKGLAIYEQYF. V is TRBV7-2 and J is TRBJ2-7; 10 positions match TRBD2. The junction had 8 bases not matched to a gene; V was cut back by 6 bases and J by 3 bases. Looked up from germline, CDR1 is SGHTA and CDR2 is FQGNSA. The CDR3 consists of 15 residues. The complete variable domain, with remaining parts taken from reference TRBV7-2 and TRBJ2-7, reads GAGVSQSPSNKVTEKGKDVELRCDPISGHTALYWYRQSLGQGLEFLIYFQGNSAPDKSGLPSDRFSAERTGGSVSTLTIQRTQQEDSAVYLCASRTKGLAIYEQYFGPGTRLTVT.

The gene calls are TRBV5-1 and TRBJ1-2; D is uncertain. V was trimmed by 0 bases and J by 3 bases, leaving 9 bases between them. The length of the CDR3 is 14 residues. The germline V gene has CDR1 SGHRS and CDR2 YFSETQ. The CDR3 DNA sequence: TGCGCCAGCAGCTTGGAGCCGGGAGACTATGGCTACACCTTC. As protein: CASSLEPGDYGYTF.

V is TRBV29-1 and J is TRBJ1-3, with 7 bases aligning to TRBD1. Germline-derived CDR1 and CDR2 are SQVTM and ANQGSEA. With 1 base clipped from V and 3 bases from J, the junction kept 9 bases outside the gene matches. This CDR3 has 16 residues. The CDR3 loop is CSVEGVDRDRGNTIYF. In DNA, the CDR3 is TGCAGCGTTGAAGGAGTAGACAGGGATCGTGGAAACACCATATATTTT.

The chain has TRBV18 and TRBJ1-2; no clear D. Germline lookup yields CDR1 KGHSH and CDR2 LQKENI. The CDR3 is 16 amino acids. Between the trimmed V and J ends, which lost 2 bases and 8 bases, there was a span of 21 bases. The CDR3 loop is CASSPSLTDLSGGYTF. The DNA for the CDR3 is TGTGCCAGCTCACCAAGTTTAACGGATCTATCGGGGGGCTACACCTTC.

V gene TRBV29-1 combines with J gene TRBJ1-1; D ambiguous. The CDR3 runs 15 residues. Germline-derived CDR1 and CDR2 are SQVTM and ANQGSEA. V gave up 1 base and J gave up 4 bases, with 16 bases separating them. DNA for the CDR3: TGCAGCGTTGAAGTTCCTGGAAGAGGTGGCACTGAAGCTTTCTTT. Translated, it gives CSVEVPGRGGTEAFF.

The chain has TRBV5-1 and TRBJ2-1, with D possibly being TRBD2 (5 bases). CDR1 is SGHRS, CDR2 YFSETQ, per germline. The CDR3 runs 13 residues. V lost 0 bases to trimming and J lost 7 bases, with 8 bases between them. The CDR3 DNA reads as TGCGCCAGCAGCTTGGGGACGGGGAATGAGCAGTTCTTC. This translates into CASSLGTGNEQFF.

This clone was seen only a few times. The CDR3 sequence is CASSSQGAVGSGEKLFF. The CDR3 region has the DNA TGCGCCAGCAGCTCACAGGGGGCAGTGGGATCTGGTGAAAAACTGTTTTTT. V usage is TRBV5-1 and J usage is TRBJ1-4; 9 bases fit TRBD1. Trimming at V came to 3 bases and at J to 7 bases, leaving 13 bases not matched to a gene. The CDR3 runs to 17 residues. Germline V lookup: CDR1 SGHRS, CDR2 YFSETQ.

The DNA for the CDR3 is TGCGCCAGCAGCCCCCTCGGGGGTACTGAAGCTTTCTTT. This gives the protein CASSPLGGTEAFF. The V and J genes are TRBV10-1 and TRBJ1-1, with a tentative D call TRBD1 (5 bases). The length of the CDR3 is 13 residues. The germline CDR1 and CDR2 sequences are WNHNN and SYGVQD (reference sequence). V shed 6 bases and J shed 5 bases, with 13 bases lying between them.

The chain's CDR3 is CAWIREGEHTEAFF. The CDR3 DNA reads as TGTGCCTGGATTAGGGAGGGGGAACACACTGAAGCTTTCTTT. The genes are TRBV30 and TRBJ1-1, with D perhaps matching TRBD1 (6 bases). The CDR3 covers 14 residues. Germline V gene sequence: CDR1 GTSNPN, CDR2 SVGIG (reference sequence). V was clipped by 4 bases and J by 3 bases, with 15 bases between them.

The J gene is TRBJ2-7, the V gene TRBV6-4, with D tentatively TRBD2 (5 bases). Trimming left V 7 bases short and J 6 bases short, with 22 bases between. This CDR3 contains 15 residues. Germline-derived CDR1 and CDR2 are MRHNA and SNTAGT. The CDR3 sequence: CASTPGERSFGEQYF. DNA for the CDR3: TGTGCCAGCACCCCCGGGGAGCGATCCTTTGGCGAGCAGTACTTC.

The chain employs TRBV7-6 and TRBJ1-4, with TRBD1 as a possible D gene (5 bases). V was clipped by 11 bases and J by 2 bases, with 15 bases between them. The CDR3 totals 14 residues. Per germline, CDR1 SGHVS and CDR2 FNYEAQ. The CDR3, as DNA: TGTGCCTGCGGTCCCCAGGGCACTAATGAAAAACTGTTTTTT. Protein sequence: CACGPQGTNEKLFF. Full variable domain (missing parts from reference TRBV7-6 and TRBJ1-4): GAGVSQSPRYKVTKRGQDVALRCDPISGHVSLYWYRQALGQGPEFLTYFNYEAQQDKSGLPNDRFSAERPEGSISTLTIQRTEQRDSAMYRCACGPQGTNEKLFFGSGTQLSVL.

This clone appeared a single time. The J gene is TRBJ1-1, the V gene TRBV19; no clear D gene. The germline V and J ends were trimmed by 6 bases and 3 bases, with 17 bases remaining between them. Germline V gene sequence: CDR1 LNHDA, CDR2 SQIVND (reference sequence). This CDR3 contains 15 residues. CDR3 nucleotides: TGTGCCAGTAGAAGTCAACAGCGGTGGTACACTGAAGCTTTCTTT. Protein: CASRSQQRWYTEAFF.

The V call is TRBV6-6, the J call TRBJ1-2; D remains unclear. The germline V and J ends were trimmed by 7 bases and 4 bases, with 13 bases remaining between them. The CDR3 runs to 13 residues. Germline-derived CDR1 and CDR2 are MNHNY and SVGAGI (reference sequence). CDR3 amino acids: CASTPGRSYGYTF. DNA of the CDR3: TGTGCCAGCACCCCGGGGAGGTCCTATGGCTACACCTTC.

This sequence joins TRBV27 and TRBJ2-7, with TRBD2 matching 12 bases. The J segment lost 4 bases and the V segment lost 7 bases, leaving 11 bases of the junction unmatched. CDR1 is MNHEY, CDR2 SMNVEV, per germline (reference sequence). This CDR3 spans 16 amino acids. In DNA form, the CDR3 reads TGTGCCAGCACCCTGACTAGCGGGAGCAAGATGTACGAGCAGTACTTC. Translating gives CASTLTSGSKMYEQYF.

The CDR3 DNA follows: TGTGCCAGCAGTTTCAGCGGGAGCTCCTACAATGAGCAGTTCTTC. It is translated as CASSFSGSSYNEQFF. The V gene is TRBV28, the J gene TRBJ2-1; 8 bases map to TRBD2. The CDR3 has 15 amino acids. J lost 0 bases, V lost 3 bases, and 1 base had no gene match. The germline CDR1 and CDR2 sequences are MDHEN and SYDVKM.

This rearrangement joins TRBV7-9 to TRBJ2-3, with D hard to call. The V end was cut by 4 bases, the J end by 4 bases, with 18 bases between. Germline values: CDR1 SEHNR, CDR2 FQNEAQ (reference sequence). CDR3 length equals 16 residues. The CDR3 loop reads CASSWLGGRYPDTQYF. The CDR3 coding sequence is TGTGCCAGCAGCTGGCTAGGCGGCCGTTACCCAGATACGCAGTATTTT.

This rearrangement joins TRBV19 to TRBJ2-2; the match to TRBD1 covers 8 bases. The V gene end was trimmed by 8 bases and the J gene end by 5 bases; junction bases not matched to a gene: 4. This CDR3 comprises 13 residues. Germline V CDR1 and CDR2: LNHDA, SQIVND (reference sequence). DNA for the CDR3: TGTGCCAGTCGGACAGGGAGGACCGGGGAGCTGTTTTTT. It translates to CASRTGRTGELFF.

The chain recombines TRBV6-1 with TRBJ2-5; 10 positions agree with TRBD1. Near its end, the DNA agrees better with TRBJ2-7, so the J call may be wrong. Germline CDR1 is MNHNS and CDR2 is SASEGT. The CDR3 covers 14 residues. CDR3 amino acids: CASSEWTGGYEQYF. The CDR3 region has the DNA TGTGCCAGCAGTGAATGGACAGGGGGCTACGAGCAGTACTTC.

The CDR3 DNA reads as TGCAGCGTTCTAGGACAGGAGAGCTCTGGAAACACCATATATTTT. Translating it yields CSVLGQESSGNTIYF. V gene TRBV29-1 combines with J gene TRBJ1-3; 7 nucleotides align to TRBD1. In germline, CDR1 is SQVTM, CDR2 ANQGSEA. V lost 5 bases and J lost 0; bases outside the gene matches: 7. This CDR3 contains 15 residues.

The genes are TRBV25-1 and TRBJ1-1, with 9 bases fitting TRBD1. CDR3 length: 13 residues. CDR1 and CDR2 from the germline V gene are MGHDK and SYGVNS. The ends lost 5 bases at V and 5 bases at J; junction bases unmatched: 3. CDR3 DNA: TGTGCCAGCAGTTTGGACAGGGGAACTGAAGCTTTCTTT. This encodes CASSLDRGTEAFF.

The chain links TRBV12-5 to TRBJ2-2; tentative D call: TRBD1 (5 bases). CDR1 is LGHNT and CDR2 is FRNRAP in the germline V gene. The germline V and J ends were trimmed by 1 base and 2 bases, with 8 bases remaining between them. This CDR3 is built from 15 residues. CDR3 in amino acids: CASGLGQTNTGELFF. The CDR3 region has the DNA TGTGCTAGTGGTTTGGGACAGACAAACACCGGGGAGCTGTTTTTT.

The gene calls are TRBV9 and TRBJ2-7; 10 bases align to TRBD1. The germline gives CDR1 SGDLS, CDR2 YYNGEE. The V gene end was trimmed by 0 bases and the J gene end by 5 bases; junction bases not matched to a gene: 5. CDR3 length: 15 residues. The CDR3 is CASSVGGTGVDEQYF. The CDR3 nucleotides read TGTGCCAGCAGCGTAGGGGGGACAGGGGTCGACGAGCAGTACTTC.

The table lists this clone with a count of one. The gene calls are TRBV5-1 and TRBJ1-4; D is uncertain. The CDR3 covers 14 residues. Germline V gene data show CDR1 as SGHRS and CDR2 as YFSETQ. Trimming left V 0 bases short and J 2 bases short, with 5 bases between. The CDR3 coding sequence is TGCGCCAGCAGCTTGGGCAGGACTAATGAAAAACTGTTTTTT. Translating it yields CASSLGRTNEKLFF.

This clone was seen only a few times. The gene calls are TRBV5-1 and TRBJ1-1; D is possibly TRBD1 (5 bases). The germline CDR1 and CDR2 sequences are SGHRS and YFSETQ. Trimming removed 0 bases at V and 0 bases at J, with 6 bases between. This CDR3 comprises 14 residues. CDR3 sequence reads: CASSLAGMNTEAFF. CDR3 sequence (DNA): TGCGCCAGCAGCTTGGCAGGGATGAACACTGAAGCTTTCTTT.